Below are 27 T cell receptor beta chains sequenced from a single sample in a study of T-cell reconstitution after alpha-beta-depleted transplantation in children. Preparation of the TCRbeta library involved a method that used unique molecular identifiers. TCRdb reanalysed the PCR reads using MiXCR and keeps one entry per CDR3 protein. The table has 300,000 or so distinct CDR3 sequences, 9.9% seen once. This material consisted of PBMCs from the stem cell graft donor, taken from the stem cell graft. All receptors come from a human donor who donated a stem cell graft to a child with SCID.

In its sample, this clonotype was seen many times. This sequence joins TRBV12-3 or TRBV12-4 and TRBJ2-3, with TRBD2 matching over 12 bases. The junction had 7 bases not matched to a gene; V was cut back by 6 bases and J by 0 bases. This CDR3 has 17 residues. CDR3 DNA: TGTGCCAGCAGACCCGGACTAGCGGGGTTTAGCACAGATACGCAGTATTTT. Protein: CASRPGLAGFSTDTQYF.

This chain connects TRBV6-2 or TRBV6-3 to TRBJ1-3; no clear D gene. The germline V and J ends were trimmed by 2 bases and 1 base, with 6 bases remaining between them. This CDR3 has 14 amino acids. Germline V gives CDR1 MNHEY, CDR2 SVGEGT. The CDR3 loop is CASSYVTSGNTIYF. CDR3 DNA sequence: TGTGCCAGCAGTTACGTTACGTCTGGAAACACCATATATTTT.

This clonotype was counted between two and nine times. The chain uses TRBV6-5 and TRBJ2-5; 11 bases agree with TRBD1. The CDR3 is 16 residues long. Per the germline V gene, CDR1 is MNHEY and CDR2 is SVGAGI. V was pared by 0 bases and J by 4 bases, with 4 bases of the junction left unmatched. Here the CDR3 DNA reads TGTGCCAGCAGTTACTCGGGGACAGGGGGGGCAGAGACCCAGTACTTC. Translating gives CASSYSGTGGAETQYF.

The rearrangement uses TRBV5-1 and TRBJ2-2; 7 bases match TRBD1. Per the germline V gene, CDR1 is SGHRS and CDR2 is YFSETQ. V was pared by 4 bases and J by 0 bases, with 6 bases of the junction left unmatched. The CDR3 has 16 amino acids. The CDR3 is CASSRTGPSNTGELFF. CDR3 coding DNA: TGCGCCAGCAGCAGGACAGGACCCTCGAACACCGGGGAGCTGTTTTTT. The full variable domain, in which reference TRBV5-1 and TRBJ2-2 provide the parts outside the CDR3, is KAGVTQTPRYLIKTRGQQVTLSCSPISGHRSVSWYQQTPGQGLQFLFEYFSETQRNKGNFPGRFSGRQFSNSRSEMNVSTLELGDSALYLCASSRTGPSNTGELFFGEGSRLTVL.

The sample holds many counts of this clonotype. V gene TRBV12-3 or TRBV12-4 combines with J gene TRBJ2-1, with D possibly TRBD1 on 6 matching bases. The V end lost 5 bases, the J end lost 9 bases, and 17 bases lay between the germline ends. The CDR3 sequence is 14 residues long. This CDR3 is CASSPLRGKLEQFF. DNA for the CDR3: TGTGCCAGCAGTCCCCTGAGGGGGAAGCTTGAGCAGTTCTTC.

This clonotype was seen a few times. This chain uses TRBV25-1 with TRBJ2-5; tentatively, D is TRBD1 or TRBD2 (6 bases each). V dropped 3 bases and J dropped 5 bases, with 22 bases sitting between them. Germline-derived CDR1 and CDR2 are MGHDK and SYGVNS. The CDR3 has 17 amino acids. The chain's CDR3 is CASSDGGPGVSEETQYF. In DNA form, the CDR3 reads TGTGCCAGCAGTGATGGGGGCCCGGGGGTATCCGAGGAGACCCAGTACTTC.

V and J are TRBV19 and TRBJ1-1, with unresolved D. The germline V and J ends were trimmed by 6 bases and 4 bases, with 9 bases remaining between them. The CDR3 covers 12 residues. CDR1 is LNHDA, CDR2 SQIVND, per germline (reference sequence). The CDR3 DNA is TGTGCCAGTAGGCAGTGGGCCACTGAAGCTTTCTTT. Protein product: CASRQWATEAFF.

The J gene is TRBJ2-5, the V gene TRBV6-1, with 10 bases aligning to TRBD1. CDR3 length equals 14 residues. Trimming cost V 6 bases and J 2 bases; bases outside gene matches: 3. Per germline, CDR1 MNHNS and CDR2 SASEGT. The CDR3 coding sequence is TGTGCCAGCAGGGACAGGGGGTTACAAGAGACCCAGTACTTC. Translated, it gives CASRDRGLQETQYF.

The chain recombines TRBV7-3 with TRBJ2-5; TRBD2 matches at 7 bases. Germline CDR1 SGHTA, CDR2 FQGTGA. V lost 4 bases and J lost 1; bases outside the gene matches: 6. The CDR3 runs 15 residues. The CDR3 here is CASSWGAGTQETQYF. DNA for the CDR3: TGTGCCAGCAGCTGGGGAGCGGGGACCCAAGAGACCCAGTACTTC.

The rearrangement uses TRBV9 and TRBJ2-5; 10 bases align to TRBD2. V was pared by 0 bases and J by 2 bases, with 10 bases of the junction left unmatched. The germline V gene has CDR1 SGDLS and CDR2 YYNGEE. The CDR3 covers 18 residues. This CDR3 is CASSVALGSGGLQETQYF. The CDR3 region has the DNA TGTGCCAGCAGCGTAGCGCTTGGTAGCGGGGGGCTTCAAGAGACCCAGTACTTC.

This rearrangement joins TRBV5-1 to TRBJ1-4, with D maybe TRBD1 (6 bases). The ends were cut back, 4 bases at V and 16 bases at J, with 26 bases in the middle. In germline, CDR1 is SGHRS, CDR2 YFSETQ. There are 15 residues in the CDR3. For the CDR3, the DNA is TGCGCCAGCAGCCCAACGGGACACCCAAGTTCTAATCCGTTTTTT. Amino acid sequence: CASSPTGHPSSNPFF.

There are many counts of this clonotype. This sequence joins TRBV6-5 and TRBJ1-2; D unresolved. This CDR3 has 14 amino acids. CDR1 is MNHEY, CDR2 SVGAGI, per germline. V lost 2 bases, J lost 5 bases, and 12 bases lay in between. DNA of the CDR3: TGTGCCAGCAGTTACGATAAACCTCCTTATGGCTACACCTTC. Translation: CASSYDKPPYGYTF.

This clonotype was observed many times. This chain joins TRBV12-3 or TRBV12-4 and TRBJ2-2, with D hard to call. The CDR3 sequence is 12 residues long. V lost 7 bases to trimming and J lost 7 bases, with 10 bases between them. CDR3 sequence (DNA): TGTGCCAGCACCCTCGGGCTCGGGGAGCTGTTTTTT. It specifies CASTLGLGELFF.

This clonotype was counted at least ten times. The chain joins TRBV12-3 or TRBV12-4 to TRBJ1-5, with D perhaps TRBD1 (5 bases). Trimming removed 1 base at V and 3 bases at J, with 10 bases between. CDR3 length: 15 residues. CDR3 in DNA: TGTGCCAGCAGTTTAGACAGGCAGAACAATCAGCCCCAGCATTTT. Translating gives CASSLDRQNNQPQHF.

This clonotype was counted only a few times. The V and J genes are TRBV5-6 and TRBJ2-4, with 7 bases fitting TRBD1. CDR3 size: 14 residues. CDR1 is SGHDT, CDR2 YYEEEE, per germline. V shed 2 bases, J shed 2 bases, and the junction held 1 base outside the gene matches. The CDR3 DNA sequence: TGTGCCAGCAGCTTACAGGGGACCAAAAACATTCAGTACTTC. Its protein product is CASSLQGTKNIQYF. Combining the CDR3 with reference TRBV5-6 and TRBJ2-4 gives the whole variable domain DAGVTQSPTHLIKTRGQQVTLRCSPKSGHDTVSWYQQALGQGPQFIFQYYEEEERQRGNFPDRFSGHQFPNYSSELNVNALLLGDSALYLCASSLQGTKNIQYFGAGTRLSVL.

To note about this clonotype: One junction end does not reproduce the germline sequence, and a read error may be involved. The J gene is TRBJ2-2, the V gene TRBV5-1; 7 nucleotides line up with TRBD1. This CDR3 has 15 amino acids. Germline assignment: CDR1 SGHRS and CDR2 YFSETQ. This CDR3 reads CASSWDSANTVELFF. For the CDR3, the DNA is TGCGCCAGCAGCTGGGACAGCGCGAACACCGTGGAGCTGTTTTTT. The whole variable domain, filled in from reference TRBV5-1 and TRBJ2-2, reads KAGVTQTPRYLIKTRGQQVTLSCSPISGHRSVSWYQQTPGQGLQFLFEYFSETQRNKGNFPGRFSGRQFSNSRSEMNVSTLELGDSALYLCASSWDSANTVELFFGEGSRLTVL.

V and J are TRBV7-8 and TRBJ2-7; either TRBD1 or TRBD2 may fit D (5 bases each). Germline-derived CDR1 and CDR2 are SGHVS and FQNEAQ. There are 13 residues in the CDR3. Deletions cut 5 bases from V and 6 bases from J, with 14 bases between. For the CDR3, the DNA is TGTGCCAGCAGCCCCGTACGAGGGGTCGAGCAGTACTTC. Translated, it gives CASSPVRGVEQYF.

This clonotype was observed at least ten times. This sequence joins TRBV6-5 and TRBJ1-6; the match to TRBD1 covers 9 bases. The length of the CDR3 is 14 residues. Germline values: CDR1 MNHEY, CDR2 SVGAGI. The ends lost 6 bases at V and 9 bases at J; junction bases unmatched: 6. For the CDR3, the DNA is TGTGCCAGCAGGTACAGGGGGCTCGGTTCACCCCTCCACTTT. It encodes CASRYRGLGSPLHF.

The V gene is TRBV19, the J gene TRBJ2-6; TRBD2 is a possible D gene (6 bases). Germline loops: CDR1 LNHDA, CDR2 SQIVND (reference sequence). V was clipped by 7 bases and J by 0 bases, with 16 bases between them. The CDR3 extends over 17 amino acids. Written as DNA, the CDR3 is TGTGCCAGTACCGTACGGGACTCCAACTCTGGGGCCAACGTCCTGACTTTC. Encoded protein: CASTVRDSNSGANVLTF.

Only a few counts were recorded for this clonotype. V and J are TRBV7-3 and TRBJ2-1, with D possibly being TRBD2 (5 bases). The germline gives CDR1 SGHTA, CDR2 FQGTGA. V lost 1 base, J lost 0 bases, and 7 bases lay in between. The CDR3 has 15 amino acids. The CDR3 loop reads CASSLRRSSYNEQFF. The CDR3 DNA sequence: TGTGCCAGCAGCTTAAGGAGGAGCTCCTACAATGAGCAGTTCTTC. The complete variable domain, with remaining parts taken from reference TRBV7-3 and TRBJ2-1, reads GAGVSQTPSNKVTEKGKYVELRCDPISGHTALYWYRQSLGQGPEFLIYFQGTGAADDSGLPNDRFFAVRPEGSVSTLKIQRTERGDSAVYLCASSLRRSSYNEQFFGPGTRLTVL.

This clonotype was detected a few times. The V call is TRBV13, the J call TRBJ2-7; D could derive from TRBD1 or TRBD2 (5 bases each). Deletions cut 2 bases from V and 2 bases from J, with 13 bases between. This CDR3 region has 15 residues. Germline-derived CDR1 and CDR2 are PRHDT and FYEKMQ (reference sequence). The CDR3 nucleotides read TGTGCCAGCAGCTTATCGGGCAGGGACCCCTACGAGCAGTACTTC. It encodes CASSLSGRDPYEQYF. The whole variable domain, filled in from reference TRBV13 and TRBJ2-7, reads AAGVIQSPRHLIKEKRETATLKCYPIPRHDTVYWYQQGPGQDPQFLISFYEKMQSDKGSIPDRFSAQQFSDYHSELNMSSLELGDSALYFCASSLSGRDPYEQYFGPGTRLTVT.

This chain links TRBV7-9 with TRBJ1-1; 9 bases are shared with TRBD1. Trimming removed 5 bases from V and 4 bases from J; junction bases left unmatched: 5. The germline CDR1 and CDR2 sequences are SEHNR and FQNEAQ (reference sequence). The CDR3 sequence is 14 residues long. The CDR3 reads CASSPGQGFTEAFF. The CDR3 nucleotides are TGTGCCAGCAGCCCCGGACAGGGGTTCACTGAAGCTTTCTTT.

The chain has TRBV5-1 and TRBJ2-4, with D possibly matching TRBD1 (6 bases). The CDR3 runs 16 residues. Trimming shortened V by 0 bases and J by 1 base, and 11 bases separated the two germline ends. Per the germline V gene, CDR1 is SGHRS and CDR2 is YFSETQ. This CDR3 reads CASSLVSGVAKNIQYF. The CDR3 DNA sequence: TGCGCCAGCAGCTTGGTGTCAGGGGTCGCCAAAAACATTCAGTACTTC.

This clonotype was picked up many times. This chain uses TRBV9 with TRBJ2-1; maybe TRBD2 (6 bases). Germline CDR1 is SGDLS and CDR2 is YYNGEE. This CDR3 is built from 14 residues. Trimming took off 2 bases at V and 9 bases at J, with 15 bases between the two ends. The CDR3, as DNA: TGTGCCAGCAGCGTCTTAGCGGCGGATGGTGAGCAGTTCTTC. Translation gives CASSVLAADGEQFF. Using reference TRBV9 and TRBJ2-1 for the parts outside the CDR3, the full variable domain is DSGVTQTPKHLITATGQRVTLRCSPRSGDLSVYWYQQSLDQGLQFLIQYYNGEERAKGNILERFSAQQFPDLHSELNLSSLELGDSALYFCASSVLAADGEQFFGPGTRLTVL.

The rearrangement joins TRBV20-1 to TRBJ2-5, with 7 bases identical to TRBD2. The CDR3 sequence is 14 residues long. Trimming removed 6 bases from V and 5 bases from J; junction bases left unmatched: 12. The germline V gene encodes CDR1 DFQATT and CDR2 SNEGSKA (reference sequence). The CDR3 spells CSAARAGSGETQYF. CDR3 nucleotides: TGCAGTGCGGCCCGAGCGGGGTCGGGGGAGACCCAGTACTTC.

The chain links TRBV27 to TRBJ2-5; 9 positions match TRBD2. This CDR3 contains 15 residues. Germline lookup yields CDR1 MNHEY and CDR2 SMNVEV (reference sequence). V lost 6 bases to trimming and J lost 2 bases; unmatched junction nucleotides: 7. CDR3 coding DNA: TGTGCCAGCAGCCCCCGGACTAGCGCACAAGAGACCCAGTACTTC. Its protein is CASSPRTSAQETQYF.

The chain joins TRBV7-9 to TRBJ2-2, with 10 positions matching TRBD1. Germline loops: CDR1 SEHNR, CDR2 FQNEAQ (reference sequence). CDR3 length equals 17 residues. Trimming cost V 5 bases and J 2 bases; bases outside gene matches: 8. CDR3 protein: CASSPIRDRGNTGELFF. The CDR3 nucleotides read TGTGCCAGCAGCCCCATCCGGGACAGGGGAAACACCGGGGAGCTGTTTTTT.